This T cell receptor (beta chain) was identified during a study of blood T cell repertoires in COVID-19 (dated by TCRdb to about 2020). Broadly, across the study: The collaborator samples originated in the United States, Italy and Spain and spanned the acute and convalescent phases of COVID-19. The prospective study material was composed of cDNA or gDNA derived from T cells, B-cell-depleted T cells, or PBMCs. Deeply sampled blood TCRbeta repertoires from subjects exposed to, actively infected with, or recovered from COVID-19 were included in the dataset. The repertoires were released in a freely available public database meant as a resource for research on the immune response to SARS-CoV-2. Samples came from the ongoing ImmuneRACE study (first 160 participants) plus 1,254 subjects from 6 global collaborators. The sample metadata nearly always contained a de-identified subject ID, COVID-19 status, age in years and sex. Where HLA class I and class II types were available, the types were taken from metadata supplied by the sample provider, not from assay-based typing.

A word on this clone: The antigen this receptor binds is unknown. Base qualities are not provided; no much larger clone lies one nucleotide away.

Collaborating institutions collected whole blood in K2EDTA tubes following their own protocols. Collaborator samples were shipped for TCRbeta analysis as frozen whole blood, isolated PBMCs, or DNA extracted from either sample type. TCRbeta CDR3 regions were amplified from genomic DNA using the immunoSEQ Assay, a bias-controlled multiplex PCR. On the authors' methods: The number of nucleated cells in each sample was estimated by amplification of reference gene primers within the assay. To quantify the absolute abundance of each unique TCRbeta CDR3 rearrangement, sequence reads were collapsed and filtered. For each sample, productive Simpson clonality was calculated by taking the square root of Simpson's diversity index across productive rearrangements. TCRdb retrieved this table from immuneACCESS and kept in-frame rearrangements only. Not all clones are present; in checked studies, unresolved V genes account for under half, and no reason is known for the remainder. The V and J calls and clone size come from that table; D and trimming were worked out from the DNA. This sample comprises a few hundred thousand clones, more than 80% of them detected only once. 2.5% to 3.5% of the sample is in the top ten clones.

Reading from cysteine to phenylalanine, the CDR3 counts 13 amino acids. The retained sequence is limited to the CDR3, 39 bases, with the frame set at the first base. CDR1 MDHEN and CDR2 SYDVKM are derived from the germline V gene. The germline ends are 11 bases apart after V is trimmed by 2 bases and J by 6 bases. What the authors observed across the whole study: The quantity of clinical and demographic metadata differed by source and by participant and was supplied without curation.

This clonotype was obtained from a young woman with active or convalescent COVID-19. The sequenced sample was peripheral blood. This chain joins TRBV28 to TRBJ2-7; the D region possibly corresponds to TRBD2 (6 bases align). The nucleotide sequence is given as TGTGCCAGCAGTTTAGGGAGGAAGGGCGAGCAGTACTTC. It translates as CASSLGRKGEQYF.